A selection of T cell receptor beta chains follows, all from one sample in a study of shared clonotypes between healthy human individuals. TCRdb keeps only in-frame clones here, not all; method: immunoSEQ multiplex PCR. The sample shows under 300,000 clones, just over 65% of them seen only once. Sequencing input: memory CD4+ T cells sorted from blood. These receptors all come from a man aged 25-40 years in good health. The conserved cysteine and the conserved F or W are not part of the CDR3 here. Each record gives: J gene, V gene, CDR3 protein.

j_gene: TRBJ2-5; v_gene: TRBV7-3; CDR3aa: ASSLVGGKGETQY
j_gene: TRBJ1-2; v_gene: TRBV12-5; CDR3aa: ASGLSGTVNSPYGYT
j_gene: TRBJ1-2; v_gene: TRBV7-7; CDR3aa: ASSVRENDRTTSNYGYT
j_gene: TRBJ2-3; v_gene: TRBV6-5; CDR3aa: ASSGDYRDTQY
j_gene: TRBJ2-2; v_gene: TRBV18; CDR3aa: ASSPRRSRDQTYTGELF
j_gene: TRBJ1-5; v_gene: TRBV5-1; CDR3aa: ASSQQAGLGQPQH
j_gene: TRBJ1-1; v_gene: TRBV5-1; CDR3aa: ASSLKRTGTEAF
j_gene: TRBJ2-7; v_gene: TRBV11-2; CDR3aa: ASTTGGGRSSYEQY
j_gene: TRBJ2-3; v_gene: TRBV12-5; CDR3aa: ASGLTRSDTQY
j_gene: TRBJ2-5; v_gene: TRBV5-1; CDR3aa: ASSPGDSGRKGETQY
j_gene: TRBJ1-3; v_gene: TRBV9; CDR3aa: ASSPSARGRASGNTIY
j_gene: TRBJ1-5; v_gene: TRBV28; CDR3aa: ASSTHDQPQH
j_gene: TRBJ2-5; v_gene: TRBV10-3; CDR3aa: AISASGTEETQY
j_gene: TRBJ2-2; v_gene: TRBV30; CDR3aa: AWGTYRSGQLLGELF
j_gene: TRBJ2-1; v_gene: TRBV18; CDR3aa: ASSGYNEQF
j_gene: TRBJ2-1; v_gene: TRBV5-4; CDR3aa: ASSGRASEQF
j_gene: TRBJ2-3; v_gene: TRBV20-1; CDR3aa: SARGSDTQY
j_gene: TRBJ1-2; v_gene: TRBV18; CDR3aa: ASSPRRQGAKSYGYT
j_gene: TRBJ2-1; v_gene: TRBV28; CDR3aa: ASSLFGREQF
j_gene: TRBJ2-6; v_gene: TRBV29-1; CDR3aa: SVADVISGANVLT
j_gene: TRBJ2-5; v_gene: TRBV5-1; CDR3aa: ASSYEGQETQY